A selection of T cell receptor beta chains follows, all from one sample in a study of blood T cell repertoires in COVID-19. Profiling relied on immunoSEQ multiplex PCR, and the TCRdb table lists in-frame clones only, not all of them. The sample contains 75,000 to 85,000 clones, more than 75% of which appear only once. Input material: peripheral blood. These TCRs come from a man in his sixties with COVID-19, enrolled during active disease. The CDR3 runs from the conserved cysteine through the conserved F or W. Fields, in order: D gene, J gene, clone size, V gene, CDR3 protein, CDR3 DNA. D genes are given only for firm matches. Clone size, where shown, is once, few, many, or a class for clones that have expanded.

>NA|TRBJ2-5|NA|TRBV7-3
CASSLGGEAETQYF
TGTGCCAGCAGCCTTGGTGGGGAGGCAGAGACCCAGTACTTC
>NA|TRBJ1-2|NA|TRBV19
CASSQTENYGYTF
TGTGCCAGTAGTCAGACAGAGAACTATGGCTACACCTTC
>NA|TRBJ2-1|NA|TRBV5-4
CASSLDGSRSYNEQFF
TGTGCCAGCAGCTTGGACGGGAGCCGCTCCTACAATGAGCAGTTCTTC
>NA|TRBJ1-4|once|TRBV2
CASSETGPRGEKLFF
TGTGCCAGCAGTGAAACGGGACCGAGGGGGGAAAAACTGTTTTTT
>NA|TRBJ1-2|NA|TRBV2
CASSEMGADYGYTF
TGTGCCAGCAGTGAAATGGGGGCCGACTATGGCTACACCTTC
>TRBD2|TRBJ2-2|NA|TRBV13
CASSLLAGVYTGELFF
TGTGCCAGCAGCTTATTAGCGGGAGTTTACACCGGGGAGCTGTTTTTT
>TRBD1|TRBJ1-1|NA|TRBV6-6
CASSRDRAPNTEAFF
TGTGCCAGCAGCCGTGACAGGGCCCCTAACACTGAAGCTTTCTTT
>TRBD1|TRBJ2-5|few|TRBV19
CASSILKVGTGQETQYF
TGTGCCAGTAGTATATTGAAAGTCGGGACAGGACAAGAGACCCAGTACTTC
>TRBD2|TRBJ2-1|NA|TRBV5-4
CASSPPGGTTVINEQFF
TGTGCCAGCAGCCCGCCCGGTGGGACTACAGTCATCAATGAGCAGTTCTTC
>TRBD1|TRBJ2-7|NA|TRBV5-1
CASSFSGTGVSEQYF
TGCGCCAGCAGCTTTTCCGGGACAGGGGTCTCCGAGCAGTACTTC
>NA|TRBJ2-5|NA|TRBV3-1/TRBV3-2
CASNYREQETQYF
TGTGCCAGCAATTACCGGGAGCAAGAGACCCAGTACTTC
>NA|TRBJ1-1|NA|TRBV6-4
CASSEASGTEAFF
TGTGCCAGCAGTGAGGCCAGCGGAACTGAAGCTTTCTTT
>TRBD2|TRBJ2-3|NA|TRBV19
CASMDRAGSTDTQYF
TGTGCCAGTATGGACCGAGCGGGGAGCACAGATACGCAGTATTTT
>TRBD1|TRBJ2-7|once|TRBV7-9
CASSPLWIDRARYEQYF
TGTGCCAGCAGCCCACTTTGGATTGACAGGGCTCGCTACGAGCAGTACTTC
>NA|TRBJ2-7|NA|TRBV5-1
CASSPGPGINEQYF
TGCGCCAGCAGCCCCGGGCCGGGGATAAACGAGCAGTACTTC
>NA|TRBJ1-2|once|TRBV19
CASSRIGTYPNYGYTF
TGTGCCAGTAGTAGGATCGGGACATACCCTAACTATGGCTACACCTTC
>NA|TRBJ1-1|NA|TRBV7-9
CASSLALGSTEAFF
TGTGCCAGCAGCTTAGCCCTGGGGAGCACTGAAGCTTTCTTT
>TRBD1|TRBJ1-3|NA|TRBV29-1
CSVGQGGGNTIYF
TGCAGCGTGGGACAGGGAGGTGGAAACACCATATATTTT
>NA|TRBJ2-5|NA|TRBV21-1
CASPGTKETQYF
TGTGCCAGCCCCGGGACAAAAGAGACCCAGTACTTC
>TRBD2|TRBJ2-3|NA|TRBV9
CASSLGLATDTQYF
TGTGCCAGCAGCCTCGGACTAGCCACAGATACGCAGTATTTT
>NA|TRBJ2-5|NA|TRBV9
CASSVGIAQETQYF
TGTGCCAGCAGCGTAGGAATAGCGCAAGAGACCCAGTACTTC
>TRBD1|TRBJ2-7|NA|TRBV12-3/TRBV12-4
CASTRQGYEQYF
TGTGCCAGCACTCGACAGGGTTACGAGCAGTACTTC
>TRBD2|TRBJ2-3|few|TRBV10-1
CASSEFAGGSADTQYF
TGCGCCAGCAGTGAGTTTGCGGGGGGTTCAGCAGATACGCAGTATTTT
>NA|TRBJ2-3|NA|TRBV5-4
CASSLAPTTTDTQYF
TGTGCCAGCAGCTTGGCCCCGACTACCACAGATACGCAGTATTTT
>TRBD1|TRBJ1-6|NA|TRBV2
CAGRDSNSPLHF
TGTGCCGGCCGGGACAGCAATTCACCCCTCCACTTT
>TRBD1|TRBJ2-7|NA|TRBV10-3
CAISESKGQGMYEQYF
TGTGCCATCAGTGAGTCAAAAGGACAGGGTATGTACGAGCAGTACTTC
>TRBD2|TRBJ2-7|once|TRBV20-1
CSASRAGGSYEQYF
TGCAGTGCTAGTCGTGCGGGAGGGTCCTACGAGCAGTACTTC
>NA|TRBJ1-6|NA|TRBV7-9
CASSEDSINSPLHF
TGTGCCAGCAGCGAGGACAGTATTAATTCACCCCTCCACTTT
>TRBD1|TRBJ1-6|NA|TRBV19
CASSRTGTSPLHF
TGTGCCAGTAGCCGGACAGGGACTTCACCCCTCCACTTT
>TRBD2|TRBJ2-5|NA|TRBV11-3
CASSRGLAGGSGETQYF
TGTGCCAGCAGCCGGGGACTAGCGGGCGGCTCGGGAGAGACCCAGTACTTC
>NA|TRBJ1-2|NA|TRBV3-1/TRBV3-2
CASSPGVGGGYTF
TGTGCCAGCAGCCCTGGCGTTGGCGGAGGCTACACCTTC
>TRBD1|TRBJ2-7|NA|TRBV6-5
CASSNRDRAFYEQYF
TGTGCCAGCAGTAACCGGGACAGGGCTTTCTACGAGCAGTACTTC